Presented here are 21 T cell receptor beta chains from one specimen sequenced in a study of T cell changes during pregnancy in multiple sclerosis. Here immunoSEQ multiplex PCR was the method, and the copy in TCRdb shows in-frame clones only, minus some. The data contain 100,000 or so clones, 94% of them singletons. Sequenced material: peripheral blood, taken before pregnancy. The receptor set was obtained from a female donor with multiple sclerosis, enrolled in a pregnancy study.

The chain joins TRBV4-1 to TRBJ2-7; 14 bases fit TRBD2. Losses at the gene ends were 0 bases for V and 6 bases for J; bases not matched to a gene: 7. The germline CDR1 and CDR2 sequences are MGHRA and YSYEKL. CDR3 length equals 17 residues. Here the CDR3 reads CASSQEGPGLAGVEQYF. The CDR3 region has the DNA TGCGCCAGCAGCCAAGAGGGCCCGGGACTAGCGGGAGTCGAGCAGTACTTC.

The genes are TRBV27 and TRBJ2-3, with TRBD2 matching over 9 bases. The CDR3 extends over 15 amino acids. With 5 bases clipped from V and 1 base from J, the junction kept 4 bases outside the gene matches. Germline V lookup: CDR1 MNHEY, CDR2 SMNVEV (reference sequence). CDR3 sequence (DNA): TGTGCCAGCAGTCTAGTAGCGGGAGGCACAGATACGCAGTATTTT. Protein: CASSLVAGGTDTQYF.

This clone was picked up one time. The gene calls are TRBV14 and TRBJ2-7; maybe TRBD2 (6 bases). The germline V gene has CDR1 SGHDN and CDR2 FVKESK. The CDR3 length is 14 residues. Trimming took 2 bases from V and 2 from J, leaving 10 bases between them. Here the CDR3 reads CASSQIAATYEQYF. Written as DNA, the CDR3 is TGTGCCAGCAGCCAAATAGCGGCCACCTACGAGCAGTACTTC.

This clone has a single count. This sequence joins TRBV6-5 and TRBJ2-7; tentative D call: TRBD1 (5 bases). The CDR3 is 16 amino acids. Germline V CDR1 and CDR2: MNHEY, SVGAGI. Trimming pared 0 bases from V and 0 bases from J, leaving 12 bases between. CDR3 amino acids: CASSYSRGRDSYEQYF. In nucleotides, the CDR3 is TGTGCCAGCAGTTACTCACGTGGCAGGGACTCCTACGAGCAGTACTTC.

The CDR3 is CASSETGSNNQPQHF. As DNA, the CDR3 is TGTGCCAGCTCAGAAACAGGTAGTAACAATCAGCCCCAGCATTTT. The chain couples TRBV18 to TRBJ1-5, with a tentative D call TRBD1 (5 bases). This CDR3 has 15 amino acids. Between the trimmed V and J ends, which lost 5 bases and 3 bases, there was a span of 14 bases. CDR1 is KGHSH and CDR2 is LQKENI in the germline V gene.

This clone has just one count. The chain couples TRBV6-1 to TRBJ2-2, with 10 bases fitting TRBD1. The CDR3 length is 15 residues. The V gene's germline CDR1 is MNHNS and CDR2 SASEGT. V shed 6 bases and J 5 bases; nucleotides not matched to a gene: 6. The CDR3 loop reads CASRDRGRDTGELFF. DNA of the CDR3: TGTGCCAGCAGAGACAGGGGGCGAGATACCGGGGAGCTGTTTTTT.

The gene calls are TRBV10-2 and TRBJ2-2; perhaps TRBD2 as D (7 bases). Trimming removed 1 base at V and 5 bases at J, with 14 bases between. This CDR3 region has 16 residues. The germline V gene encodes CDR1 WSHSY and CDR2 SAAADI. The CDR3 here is CASSELGGGGTGELFF. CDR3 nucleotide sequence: TGCGCCAGCAGTGAGTTGGGCGGGGGCGGAACCGGGGAGCTGTTTTTT.

CDR3 bases: TGTGCCAGCAGCTTAAGGGGGCGCGTGGAGACCCAGTACTTC. Its protein product is CASSLRGRVETQYF. The chain carries TRBV7-2 and TRBJ2-5, with TRBD1 identical over 7 bases. Germline CDR1 SGHTA, CDR2 FQGNSA. The CDR3 covers 14 residues. The J segment lost 5 bases and the V segment lost 2 bases, leaving 5 bases of the junction unmatched. Combining the CDR3 with reference TRBV7-2 and TRBJ2-5 gives the whole variable domain GAGVSQSPSNKVTEKGKDVELRCDPISGHTALYWYRQSLGQGLEFLIYFQGNSAPDKSGLPSDRFSAERTGGSVSTLTIQRTQQEDSAVYLCASSLRGRVETQYFGPGTRLLVL.

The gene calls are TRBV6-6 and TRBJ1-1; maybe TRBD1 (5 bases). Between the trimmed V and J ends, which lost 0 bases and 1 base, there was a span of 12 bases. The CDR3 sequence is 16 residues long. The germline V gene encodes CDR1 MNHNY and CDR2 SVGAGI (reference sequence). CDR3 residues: CASSYSRRGSNTEAFF. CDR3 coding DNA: TGTGCCAGCAGTTACTCCCGTCGGGGGTCGAACACTGAAGCTTTCTTT.

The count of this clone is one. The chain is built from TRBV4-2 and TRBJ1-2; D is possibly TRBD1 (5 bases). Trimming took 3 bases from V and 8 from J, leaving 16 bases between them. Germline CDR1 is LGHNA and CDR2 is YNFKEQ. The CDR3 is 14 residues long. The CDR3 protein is CASSHTDGREGYTF. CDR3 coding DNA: TGTGCCAGCAGCCACACGGACGGCAGGGAAGGCTACACCTTC.

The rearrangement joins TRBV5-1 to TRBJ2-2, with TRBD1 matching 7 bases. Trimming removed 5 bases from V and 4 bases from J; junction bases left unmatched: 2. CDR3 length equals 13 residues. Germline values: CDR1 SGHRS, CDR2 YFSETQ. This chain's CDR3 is CASRPGGTGELFF. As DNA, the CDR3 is TGCGCCAGCAGACCAGGGGGCACCGGGGAGCTGTTTTTT.

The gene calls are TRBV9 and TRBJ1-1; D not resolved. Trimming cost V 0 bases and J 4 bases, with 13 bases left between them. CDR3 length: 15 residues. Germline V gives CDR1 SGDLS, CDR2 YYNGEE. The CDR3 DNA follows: TGTGCCAGCAGCGTAGATGAGGCGGCGGGCACTGAAGCTTTCTTT. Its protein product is CASSVDEAAGTEAFF.

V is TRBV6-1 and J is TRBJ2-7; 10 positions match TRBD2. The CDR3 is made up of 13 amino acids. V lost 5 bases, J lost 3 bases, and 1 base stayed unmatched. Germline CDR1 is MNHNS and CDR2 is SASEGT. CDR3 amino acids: CASSQREGYEQYF. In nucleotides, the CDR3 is TGTGCCAGCAGTCAGCGGGAGGGCTACGAGCAGTACTTC.

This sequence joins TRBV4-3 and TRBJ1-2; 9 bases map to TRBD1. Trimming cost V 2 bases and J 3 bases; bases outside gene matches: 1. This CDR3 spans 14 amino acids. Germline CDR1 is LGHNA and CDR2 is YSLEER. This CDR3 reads CASSQRQGDYGYTF. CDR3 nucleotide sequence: TGCGCCAGCAGCCAACGACAGGGGGACTATGGCTACACCTTC.

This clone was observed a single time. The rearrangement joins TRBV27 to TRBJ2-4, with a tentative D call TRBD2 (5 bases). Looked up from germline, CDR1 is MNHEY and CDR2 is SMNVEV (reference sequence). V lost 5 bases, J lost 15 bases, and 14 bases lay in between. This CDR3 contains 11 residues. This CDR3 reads CASSTPTSGYF. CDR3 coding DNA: TGTGCCAGCAGTACCCCCACCAGCGGGTACTTC.

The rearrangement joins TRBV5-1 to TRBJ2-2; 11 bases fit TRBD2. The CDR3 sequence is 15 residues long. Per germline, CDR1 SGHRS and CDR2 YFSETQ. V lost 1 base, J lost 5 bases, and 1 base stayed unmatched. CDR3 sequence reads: CASSLWTSGTGELFF. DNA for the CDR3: TGCGCCAGCAGCTTGTGGACTAGCGGGACCGGGGAGCTGTTTTTT.

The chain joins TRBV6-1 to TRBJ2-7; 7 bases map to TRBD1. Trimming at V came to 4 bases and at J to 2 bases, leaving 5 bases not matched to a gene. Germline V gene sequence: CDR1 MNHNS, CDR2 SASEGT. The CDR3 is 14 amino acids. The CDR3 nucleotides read TGTGCCAGCAGTGGCTGGACAGGACCCTACGAGCAGTACTTC. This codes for CASSGWTGPYEQYF.

CDR3 sequence (DNA): TGCGCCAGCAGCTTAGAGCGGGAGGTGTCAGATACGCAGTATTTT. Protein product: CASSLEREVSDTQYF. The chain couples TRBV5-1 to TRBJ2-3; 9 nucleotides align to TRBD2. The germline V gene encodes CDR1 SGHRS and CDR2 YFSETQ. The junction had 5 bases not matched to a gene; V was cut back by 2 bases and J by 4 bases. The CDR3 consists of 15 residues.

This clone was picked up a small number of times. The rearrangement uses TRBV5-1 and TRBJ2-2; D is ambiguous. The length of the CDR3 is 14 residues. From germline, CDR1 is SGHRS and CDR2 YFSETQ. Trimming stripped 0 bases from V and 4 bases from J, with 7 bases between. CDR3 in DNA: TGCGCCAGCAGCTTGGTCGGGTCCACCGGGGAGCTGTTTTTT. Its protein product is CASSLVGSTGELFF.

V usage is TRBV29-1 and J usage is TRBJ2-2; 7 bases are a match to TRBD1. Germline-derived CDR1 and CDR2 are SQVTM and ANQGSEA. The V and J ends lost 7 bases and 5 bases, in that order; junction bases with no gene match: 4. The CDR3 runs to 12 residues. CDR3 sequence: CSGYRGTGELFF. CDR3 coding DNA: TGCAGCGGGTACAGGGGAACCGGGGAGCTGTTTTTT.

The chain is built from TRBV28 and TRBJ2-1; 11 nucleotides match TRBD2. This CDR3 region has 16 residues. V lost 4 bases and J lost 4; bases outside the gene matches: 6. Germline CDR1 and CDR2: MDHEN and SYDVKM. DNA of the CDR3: TGTGCCAGCAGTTCCGAGGGACTAGCGGCGTACAATGAGCAGTTCTTC. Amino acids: CASSSEGLAAYNEQFF.